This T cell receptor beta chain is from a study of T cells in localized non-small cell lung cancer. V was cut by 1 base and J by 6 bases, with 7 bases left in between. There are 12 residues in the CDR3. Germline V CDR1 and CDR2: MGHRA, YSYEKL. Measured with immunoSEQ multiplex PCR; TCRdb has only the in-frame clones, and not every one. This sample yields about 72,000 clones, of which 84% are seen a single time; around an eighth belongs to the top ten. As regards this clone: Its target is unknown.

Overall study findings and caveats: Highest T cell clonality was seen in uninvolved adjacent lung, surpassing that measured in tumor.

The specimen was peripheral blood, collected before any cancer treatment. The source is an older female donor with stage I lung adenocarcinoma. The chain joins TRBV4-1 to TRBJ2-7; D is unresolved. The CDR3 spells CASSQATIEQYF. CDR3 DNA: TGCGCCAGCAGCCAAGCCACGATCGAGCAGTACTTC.